This T cell receptor beta chain was identified in a study of T cells after yellow fever vaccination. This clonotype occurred a few times. The CDR3 length is 15 residues. V shed 0 bases and J shed 7 bases, with 11 bases lying between them. Per the germline V gene, CDR1 is SGHNT and CDR2 is YYREEE (reference sequence). Using its own MiXCR run on the 5' RACE reads, TCRdb lists one record per CDR3 protein. The sample lists hundreds of thousands of distinct CDR3 sequences; roughly an eighth were seen once. This TCR derives from a man aged 30-40 years who received the YFV17D yellow fever vaccine. The chain combines TRBV5-4 with TRBJ1-6, with D possibly being TRBD1 (5 bases). The sequences come from PBMCs, collected on the day of the yellow fever booster vaccination. The CDR3: CASSLGGVYNSPLHF. CDR3 bases: TGTGCCAGCAGCTTGGGAGGGGTTTACAATTCACCCCTCCACTTT. Combining the CDR3 with reference TRBV5-4 and TRBJ1-6 gives the whole variable domain ETGVTQSPTHLIKTRGQQVTLRCSSQSGHNTVSWYQQALGQGPQFIFQYYREEENGRGNFPPRFSGLQFPNYSSELNVNALELDDSALYLCASSLGGVYNSPLHFGNGTRLTVT.